Shown below are 27 T cell receptor beta chains from a single sample sequenced in a study of shared clonotypes between healthy human individuals. TCRdb's table, derived via immunoSEQ multiplex PCR, lists solely in-frame clones and lacks some. The data show some 240,000 clones, approximately 65% seen once. The sequenced sample consisted of memory CD4+ T cells sorted from blood. Subset indicated: CD45RA-negative fraction. These receptors came from a man aged 25 to 45 in good health.

This chain uses TRBV28 with TRBJ2-7; tentatively, D is TRBD1 or TRBD2 (5 bases each). Germline CDR1 and CDR2: MDHEN and SYDVKM. The CDR3 totals 13 residues. The V and J ends lost 7 bases and 0 bases respectively, with 10 bases between them. The CDR3: CASIEGHSYEQYF. The CDR3 bases are TGTGCCAGCATCGAGGGGCACTCCTACGAGCAGTACTTC.

A remark on this clone: The sample carries other DNA sequences with the same CDR3. In nucleotides, the CDR3 is TGTGCCAGCAGCTTAGCTGCAGACACGTCTTACGAGCAGTACTTC. Encoded protein: CASSLAADTSYEQYF. This chain connects TRBV7-6 to TRBJ2-7; no reliable D call. Germline V gene lookup returns CDR1 SGHVS and CDR2 FNYEAQ. The CDR3 is 15 residues long. The V end was cut by 0 bases, the J end by 4 bases, with 13 bases between.

A single count supports this clone. The chain recombines TRBV5-1 with TRBJ2-1; 8 bases match TRBD2. The CDR3 has 13 amino acids. CDR1 is SGHRS and CDR2 is YFSETQ in the germline V gene. V was clipped by 2 bases and J by 12 bases; unmatched bases: 7. CDR3 sequence reads: CASSLSGSRTQFF. CDR3 bases: TGCGCCAGCAGCTTAAGCGGGAGTAGAACGCAGTTCTTC.

This chain links TRBV18 with TRBJ2-2; D gene unclear. The germline gives CDR1 KGHSH, CDR2 LQKENI. CDR3 length: 16 amino acids. V was shortened by 2 bases and J by 6 bases, with 16 bases between the two germline ends. CDR3 nucleotides: TGTGCCAGCTCACCAGAATCTGGCCGACTCCCCGGGGAGCTGTTTTTT. Translated: CASSPESGRLPGELFF.

CDR3 nucleotide sequence: TGTGCCAGCAGTTTCGTAGGGGGGCCCTCCCGCACAGATACGCAGTATTTT. Protein product: CASSFVGGPSRTDTQYF. This chain links TRBV5-5 with TRBJ2-3; either TRBD1 or TRBD2 may supply D (6 bases each). The CDR3 runs to 17 residues. CDR1 and CDR2 (germline): SGHKS, YYEKEE (reference sequence). The V and J ends lost 5 bases and 1 base respectively, with 20 bases between them.

The V and J genes are TRBV5-1 and TRBJ2-1; TRBD2 matches at 10 bases. The trim removed 2 bases at V and 5 bases at J, leaving 10 bases unmatched. The CDR3 sequence is 17 residues long. Germline V lookup: CDR1 SGHRS, CDR2 YFSETQ. This chain's CDR3 is CASSFGLAVNPDNEQFF. CDR3 DNA sequence: TGCGCCAGCAGCTTTGGACTAGCGGTAAATCCAGACAATGAGCAGTTCTTC.

V gene TRBV19 combines with J gene TRBJ2-7, with D possibly being TRBD2 (5 bases). The CDR3 has 15 residues. Deletions cut 3 bases from V and 2 bases from J, with 14 bases between. Germline lookup yields CDR1 LNHDA and CDR2 SQIVND (reference sequence). In nucleotides, the CDR3 is TGTGCCAGTAGTATTCTTCGGGGTTCAGCCTACGAGCAGTACTTC. Amino acids: CASSILRGSAYEQYF.

The genes are TRBV10-2 and TRBJ1-5; D is uncertain. The CDR3 has 14 amino acids. Germline-derived CDR1 and CDR2 are WSHSY and SAAADI. Trimming took 0 bases from V and 4 from J, leaving 7 bases between them. CDR3 sequence reads: CASSESGRNQPQHF. As DNA, the CDR3 is TGCGCCAGCAGTGAGTCAGGCAGGAATCAGCCCCAGCATTTT.

The chain joins TRBV2 to TRBJ2-2, with D unclear. This CDR3 spans 13 amino acids. Looked up from germline, CDR1 is SNHLY and CDR2 is FYNNEI. The V and J ends lost 3 bases and 2 bases respectively, with 4 bases between them. CDR3 nucleotides: TGTGCCAGCAGTGATGGAAACACCGGGGAGCTGTTTTTT. Residues: CASSDGNTGELFF.

As for this clone: A far larger clone is one base from this, pointing to a likely read error. This sample includes further DNA sequences coding for the same CDR3. The chain combines TRBV5-1 with TRBJ2-3; D might be TRBD1 (6 bases). Trimming removed 0 bases at V and 2 bases at J, with 10 bases between. The germline gives CDR1 SGHRS, CDR2 YFSETQ. The CDR3 length is 15 residues. DNA of the CDR3: TGCGCCAGCAGCTTGGAGCAGGGGAACACAGATACGCAGTATTTT. Its translation: CASSLEQGNTDTQYF.

This clone was observed a handful of times. V is TRBV7-2 and J is TRBJ2-5; 9 positions match TRBD1. This CDR3 is 14 amino acids long. CDR1 is SGHTA and CDR2 is FQGNSA in the germline V gene. V trimming: 3 bases; J trimming: 5 bases; junction bases outside the gene matches: 4. The CDR3 here is CASSLNRGRETQYF. The DNA of the CDR3 is TGTGCCAGCAGCTTGAACAGGGGGCGTGAGACCCAGTACTTC.

V is TRBV12-5 and J is TRBJ1-1; 8 bases are a match to TRBD1. The CDR3 consists of 14 residues. Germline lookup yields CDR1 LGHNT and CDR2 FRNRAP. V trimming: 4 bases; J trimming: 3 bases; junction bases outside the gene matches: 4. The CDR3 sequence: CASGWTGRDTEAFF. The CDR3 DNA is TGTGCTAGTGGTTGGACAGGGAGGGACACTGAAGCTTTCTTT.

This clone was seen more than once but under ten times. The rearrangement links TRBV11-2 to TRBJ2-1; a weak D match, TRBD2 (6 bases). The length of the CDR3 is 13 residues. Germline V gene lookup returns CDR1 SGHAT and CDR2 FQNNGV. V lost 2 bases and J lost 10, with 12 bases in between. CDR3 coding DNA: TGTGCCAGCAGCTTATGGCGGAGGGGCGAGCAGTTCTTC. This gives the protein CASSLWRRGEQFF.

The V call is TRBV5-1, the J call TRBJ2-5, with 12 bases that match TRBD2. V lost 3 bases, J lost 5 bases, and 8 bases stayed unmatched. The germline gives CDR1 SGHRS, CDR2 YFSETQ. CDR3 length: 16 amino acids. CDR3 DNA sequence: TGCGCCAGCAGCTCGGCCGGAGGACTAGCGGGGGAGACCCAGTACTTC. The encoded protein is CASSSAGGLAGETQYF.

This clone was seen a few times. CDR3 coding DNA: TGCGCCAGCAGCTTGGAGGGACAGGGTTGGGGAGGCACTGAAGCTTTCTTT. The encoded protein is CASSLEGQGWGGTEAFF. The chain has TRBV5-1 and TRBJ1-1; TRBD1 aligns across 9 bases. Trimming removed 0 bases from V and 4 bases from J; junction bases left unmatched: 10. Germline loops: CDR1 SGHRS, CDR2 YFSETQ. CDR3 length: 17 amino acids.

This clone was found a few times. The chain links TRBV4-3 to TRBJ2-3, with TRBD2 matching 7 bases. V shed 4 bases, J shed 2 bases, and the junction held 9 bases outside the gene matches. Germline CDR1 and CDR2: LGHNA and YSLEER. The CDR3 is 16 amino acids. The CDR3 loop is CASSRGLGGITDTQYF. The CDR3, as DNA: TGCGCCAGCAGCCGCGGACTAGGCGGGATCACAGATACGCAGTATTTT.

The chain couples TRBV15 to TRBJ1-3; tentative D call: TRBD1 (5 bases). Germline-derived CDR1 and CDR2 are LNHNV and YYDKDF (reference sequence). This CDR3 is built from 15 residues. V was pared by 0 bases and J by 3 bases, with 9 bases between. CDR3 bases: TGTGCCACCAGCAGAGATGCAGGGTATGGAAACACCATATATTTT. It yields the protein CATSRDAGYGNTIYF. Complete variable domain (other parts from reference TRBV15 and TRBJ1-3): DAMVIQNPRYQVTQFGKPVTLSCSQTLNHNVMYWYQQKSSQAPKLLFHYYDKDFNNEADTPDNFQSRRPNTSFCFLDIRSPGLGDTAMYLCATSRDAGYGNTIYFGEGSWLTVV.

The chain carries TRBV10-3 and TRBJ2-7; 8 nucleotides align to TRBD1. From germline, CDR1 is ENHRY and CDR2 SYGVKD. With 3 bases clipped from V and 0 bases from J, the junction kept 7 bases outside the gene matches. The CDR3 runs 16 residues. The DNA of the CDR3 is TGTGCCATCAGTGAACCAACCAGGGGGCGCTCCTACGAGCAGTACTTC. It yields the protein CAISEPTRGRSYEQYF.

The V and J genes are TRBV27 and TRBJ2-2; D unresolved. This CDR3 has 15 residues. The V gene's germline CDR1 is MNHEY and CDR2 SMNVEV (reference sequence). Trimming pared 4 bases from V and 0 bases from J, leaving 9 bases between. The CDR3 DNA reads as TGTGCCAGCAGTTCTAGACTCGCGAACACCGGGGAGCTGTTTTTT. This codes for CASSSRLANTGELFF.

The chain combines TRBV28 with TRBJ2-7, with TRBD1 matching 7 bases. After removal of 6 bases from V and 2 bases from J, the junction contained 13 bases not matched to a gene. Germline values: CDR1 MDHEN, CDR2 SYDVKM. The CDR3 is made up of 16 amino acids. The CDR3 DNA follows: TGTGCCAGCAGAGGGCACGGACAGGCGGGTACCTACGAGCAGTACTTC. This translates into CASRGHGQAGTYEQYF.

The rearrangement uses TRBV7-8 and TRBJ1-5; 7 bases are shared with TRBD1. The CDR3 covers 17 residues. Germline V gives CDR1 SGHVS, CDR2 FQNEAQ. The V segment lost 3 bases and the J segment 0 bases; nucleotides outside the gene matches: 8. CDR3 bases: TGTGCCAGCAGCTTGGGTGCCGGGACAGATAGCAATCAGCCCCAGCATTTT. This translates into CASSLGAGTDSNQPQHF.

The chain couples TRBV2 to TRBJ2-2; the match to TRBD1 covers 8 bases. Germline lookup yields CDR1 SNHLY and CDR2 FYNNEI. The CDR3 covers 15 residues. V shed 0 bases and J 14 bases; nucleotides not matched to a gene: 11. As DNA, the CDR3 is TGTGCCAGCAGTGAAGCAAGTATGTCCGGACAGGGACTGTTTTTT. Translated: CASSEASMSGQGLFF.

V is TRBV5-4 and J is TRBJ2-7, with D possibly TRBD1 on 6 matching bases. V gave up 5 bases and J gave up 2 bases, with 17 bases separating them. Germline V lookup: CDR1 SGHNT, CDR2 YYREEE (reference sequence). This CDR3 is 15 amino acids long. CDR3: CASSHKSGVTYEQYF. The DNA of the CDR3 is TGTGCCAGCAGTCATAAATCAGGGGTGACCTACGAGCAGTACTTC. Full variable domain (outside the CDR3, taken from reference TRBV5-4 and TRBJ2-7): ETGVTQSPTHLIKTRGQQVTLRCSSQSGHNTVSWYQQALGQGPQFIFQYYREEENGRGNFPPRFSGLQFPNYSSELNVNALELDDSALYLCASSHKSGVTYEQYFGPGTRLTVT.

This clone was counted many times. The V and J genes are TRBV5-4 and TRBJ2-5; 12 bases line up with TRBD1. The CDR3 totals 16 residues. J was trimmed by 0 bases and V by 5 bases; bases with no gene match: 5. The V gene's germline CDR1 is SGHNT and CDR2 YYREEE (reference sequence). The CDR3 DNA reads TGTGCCAGCAGTTCCTGGGACAGGGGGCACCAAGAGACCCAGTACTTC. Its protein is CASSSWDRGHQETQYF.

This clone was counted only a few times. This chain joins TRBV6-6 and TRBJ1-5; TRBD1 matches 8 bases. Germline CDR1 MNHNY, CDR2 SVGAGI (reference sequence). The ends lost 6 bases at V and 6 bases at J; junction bases unmatched: 13. The CDR3 totals 16 residues. The CDR3 here is CASSKGAGGSGQPQHF. As DNA, the CDR3 is TGTGCCAGCAGCAAGGGAGCAGGGGGCTCAGGTCAGCCCCAGCATTTT.

The chain employs TRBV11-3 and TRBJ2-5; 9 nucleotides match TRBD1. Germline lookup yields CDR1 SGHNT and CDR2 YENEEA. The CDR3 length is 14 residues. V lost 4 bases and J lost 5; bases outside the gene matches: 5. The CDR3 spells CASSSTGGRETQYF. The CDR3 nucleotides are TGTGCCAGCAGCTCGACAGGGGGGCGGGAGACCCAGTACTTC.

In regard to this clone: Other DNA variants within this sample encode the same CDR3. V usage is TRBV28 and J usage is TRBJ2-7; TRBD1 might be the D (6 bases). V was clipped by 4 bases and J by 3 bases, with 10 bases between them. There are 13 residues in the CDR3. Germline-derived CDR1 and CDR2 are MDHEN and SYDVKM. The CDR3 spells CASSSGQSYEQYF. CDR3 coding DNA: TGTGCCAGCAGTTCCGGACAGAGCTACGAGCAGTACTTC.